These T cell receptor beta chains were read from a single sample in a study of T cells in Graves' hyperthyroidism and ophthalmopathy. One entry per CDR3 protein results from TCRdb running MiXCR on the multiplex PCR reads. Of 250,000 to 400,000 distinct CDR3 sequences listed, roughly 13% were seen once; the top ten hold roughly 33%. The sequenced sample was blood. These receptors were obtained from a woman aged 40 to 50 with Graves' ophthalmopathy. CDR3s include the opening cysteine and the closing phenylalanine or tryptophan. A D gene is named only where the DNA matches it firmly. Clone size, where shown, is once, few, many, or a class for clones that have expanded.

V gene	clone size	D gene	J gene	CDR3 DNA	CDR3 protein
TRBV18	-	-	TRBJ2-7	TGTGCCAGCTCACCATTGGGCTTCGCTTCGGACTACGAGCAGTACTTC	CASSPLGFASDYEQYF
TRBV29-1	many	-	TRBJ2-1	TGCAGCGTCGCCAACAGGGGAGGGCAGTTCTTC	CSVANRGGQFF
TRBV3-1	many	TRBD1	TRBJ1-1	TGTGCCAGCAGCCGGGGACAGGGGGCAGGTGAAGCTTTCTTT	CASSRGQGAGEAFF
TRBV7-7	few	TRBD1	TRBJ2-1	TGTGCTAGCAGCGCGGGACAGGCGCATGAGCAGTTCTTC	CASSAGQAHEQFF
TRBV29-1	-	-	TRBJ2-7	TGCAGCGTTGGGACATCCCTCTACGAGCAGTACTTC	CSVGTSLYEQYF
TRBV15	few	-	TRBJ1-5	TGTGCCACCAGTATTTCACAGGGTAATCAGCCCCAGCATTTT	CATSISQGNQPQHF
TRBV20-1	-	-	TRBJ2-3	TGCAGTGCTAGACCCCCGGGGGGCGGGGATACGCAGTATTTT	CSARPPGGGDTQYF
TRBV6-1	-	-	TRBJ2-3	TGTGCCAGCAGTGGTAGCGTCGTCACAGATACGCAGTATTTT	CASSGSVVTDTQYF
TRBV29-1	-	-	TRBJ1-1	TGCAGCGTTGAGGAACAGCCATATACAGAAGCTTTCTTT	CSVEEQPYTEAFF
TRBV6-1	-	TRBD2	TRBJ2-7	TGTGCCAGCAGTACCAGACTAGCGGGACTCCGCTACGAGCAGTACTTC	CASSTRLAGLRYEQYF
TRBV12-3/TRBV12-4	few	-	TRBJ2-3	TGTGCCAGCAGACCAGAAACAGGAGATACGCAGTATTTT	CASRPETGDTQYF
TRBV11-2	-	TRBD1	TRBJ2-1	TGTGCCAGCAGCTTAGCCCCCGGGACAGGGGACAATGAGCAGTTCTTC	CASSLAPGTGDNEQFF
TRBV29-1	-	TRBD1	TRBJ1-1	TGCAGCGTTCCCAGTGGAACAGGGGGCGAGAAAGCTTTCTTT	CSVPSGTGGEKAFF
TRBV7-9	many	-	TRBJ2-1	TGTGCCAGCAGCCCGCCCGGGATTGGGGAGCAGTTCTTC	CASSPPGIGEQFF
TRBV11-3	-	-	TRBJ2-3	TGTGCCAGCAGCTTATATGGGAGGCTGGGCACAGATACGCAGTATTTT	CASSLYGRLGTDTQYF
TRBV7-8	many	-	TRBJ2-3	TGTGCCAGCAGCTTAGTACCTACGAGGGGCACAGATACGCAGTATTTT	CASSLVPTRGTDTQYF
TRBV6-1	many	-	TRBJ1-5	TGTGCCAGCAGTCCTACAGGGATTCAGCCCCAGCATTTT	CASSPTGIQPQHF
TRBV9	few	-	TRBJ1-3	TGTGCCAGCAGCGGCGGGACGGACTCTGGAAACACCATATATTTT	CASSGGTDSGNTIYF
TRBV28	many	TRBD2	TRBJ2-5	TGTGCCAGCTCAATAGCGGGAGGGCCGTTTGAGACCCAGTACTTC	CASSIAGGPFETQYF
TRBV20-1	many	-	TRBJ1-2	TGCAGTTCAATAGGGGACTATGGCTACACCTTC	CSSIGDYGYTF
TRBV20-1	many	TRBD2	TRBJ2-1	TGCAGTGCTGATAGCGGGAGGTCATACAATGAGCAGTTCTTC	CSADSGRSYNEQFF
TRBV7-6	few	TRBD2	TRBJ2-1	TGTGCCAGCAGCCGACTAGCGGGGATTGATGAGCAGTTCTTC	CASSRLAGIDEQFF
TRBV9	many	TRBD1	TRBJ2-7	TGTGCCAGCAGCGTGACAGGGGGCGCCTACGAGCAGTACTTC	CASSVTGGAYEQYF
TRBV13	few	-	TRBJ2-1	TGTGCCAGCAGCTTAGGGATAGCTGGCAATGAGCAGTTCTTC	CASSLGIAGNEQFF
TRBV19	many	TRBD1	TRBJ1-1	TGTGCCAGTAGTACGGGGACAGGGATGGGCACTGAAGCTTTCTTT	CASSTGTGMGTEAFF
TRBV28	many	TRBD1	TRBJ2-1	TGTGCCAGCAGCGCAGGGGGCGCCTACAATGAGCAGTTCTTC	CASSAGGAYNEQFF
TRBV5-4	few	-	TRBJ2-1	TGTGCCAGCCAGGGGGGGGCTCGGAATGAGCAGTTCTTC	CASQGGARNEQFF
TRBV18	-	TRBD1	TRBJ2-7	TGTGCCAGCTCACCAAATCTTAGGACAGGGGACTACGAGCAGTACTTC	CASSPNLRTGDYEQYF
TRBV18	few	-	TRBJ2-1	TGTGCCAGCTCACCAGATCGTGGATATGAGCAGTTCTTC	CASSPDRGYEQFF
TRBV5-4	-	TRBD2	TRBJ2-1	TGTGCCAGCAGGAGTTTACTAGCGGGGGAGCAGTTCTTC	CASRSLLAGEQFF
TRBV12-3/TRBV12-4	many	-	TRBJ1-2	TGTGCCAGCACCGACCCCCCTGGGGCCCACTATGGCTACACCTTC	CASTDPPGAHYGYTF
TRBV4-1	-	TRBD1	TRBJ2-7	TGCGCCAGCAGCCGAACTCCGGGACAGACGGCTCGGGAGCAGTACTTC	CASSRTPGQTAREQYF